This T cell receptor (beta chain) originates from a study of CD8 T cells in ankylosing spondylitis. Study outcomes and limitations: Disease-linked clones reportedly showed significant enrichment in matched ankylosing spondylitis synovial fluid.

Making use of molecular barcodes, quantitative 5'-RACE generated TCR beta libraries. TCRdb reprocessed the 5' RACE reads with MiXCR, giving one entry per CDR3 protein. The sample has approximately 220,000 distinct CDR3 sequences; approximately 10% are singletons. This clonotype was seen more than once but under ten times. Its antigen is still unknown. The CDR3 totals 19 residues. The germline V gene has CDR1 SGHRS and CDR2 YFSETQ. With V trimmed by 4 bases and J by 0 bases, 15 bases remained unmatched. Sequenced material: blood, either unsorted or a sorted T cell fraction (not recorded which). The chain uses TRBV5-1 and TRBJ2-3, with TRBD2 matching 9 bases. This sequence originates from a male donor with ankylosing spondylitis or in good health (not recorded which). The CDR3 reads CASSPSGAGGPVSTDTQYF. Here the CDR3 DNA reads TGCGCCAGCAGCCCTAGCGGGGCGGGGGGGCCGGTCAGCACAGATACGCAGTATTTT.